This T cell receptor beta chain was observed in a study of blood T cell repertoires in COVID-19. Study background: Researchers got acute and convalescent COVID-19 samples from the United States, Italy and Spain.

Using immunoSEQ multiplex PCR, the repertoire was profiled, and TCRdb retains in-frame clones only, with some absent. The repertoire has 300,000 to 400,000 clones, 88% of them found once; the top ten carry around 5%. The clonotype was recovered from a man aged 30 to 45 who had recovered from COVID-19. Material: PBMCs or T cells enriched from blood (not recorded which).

The CDR3 region is CASSLAQTYEQYF. The CDR3, as DNA: TGCGCCAGCAGCTTGGCCCAAACCTACGAGCAGTACTTC. V and J are TRBV5-1 and TRBJ2-7, with D hard to call. The germline V gene has CDR1 SGHRS and CDR2 YFSETQ. Trimming stripped 0 bases from V and 2 bases from J, with 6 bases between. This CDR3 is built from 13 residues.